This T cell receptor (beta chain) was profiled in a study of lymphopenia after photon versus proton radiotherapy. CDR3 size: 15 residues. In germline, CDR1 is SNHLY, CDR2 FYNNEI. The J segment lost 5 bases and the V segment lost 6 bases, leaving 9 bases of the junction unmatched. Points on this clone: Its antigen is unknown.

Assay: immunoSEQ multiplex PCR; the TCRdb copy retains only in-frame clones and omits some. The data contain 29,000 or so clones, roughly 87% of them singletons. Study-level results: Oligoclonal CD8+ Temra expansion after nadir drove photon patients' diversity drop. Survival link was tested only in deceased patients; proton benefit remains a possibility. Under photons, naive T cells and diversity fell while effector/memory populations rose. Post-nadir TCR diversity decline inversely tracked overall survival among those who died.

Sequenced here: peripheral blood, sampled from a patient treated with proton-based radiotherapy. The sequence derives from an older woman with cholangiocarcinoma. Some clones in this sample may be carry-over from other donors' samples. The rearrangement links TRBV2 to TRBJ2-1, with 8 nucleotides matching TRBD2. CDR3 protein: CASRVPTSAHNEQFF. CDR3 DNA sequence: TGTGCCAGCAGGGTACCGACTAGCGCCCACAATGAGCAGTTCTTC. The entire variable domain, with the rest obtained from reference TRBV2 and TRBJ2-1, is as follows: EPEVTQTPSHQVTQMGQEVILRCVPISNHLYFYWYRQILGQKVEFLVSFYNNEISEKSEIFDDQFSVERPDGSNFTLKIRSTKLEDSAMYFCASRVPTSAHNEQFFGPGTRLTVL.